The clone carrying this T cell receptor beta chain was detected ten times or more. Its antigen remains unidentified. CDR1 is SGHRS, CDR2 YFSETQ, per germline. The CDR3 is 15 amino acids. After removal of 3 bases from V and 4 bases from J, the junction contained 4 bases not matched to a gene. Study-wide findings and caveats: The TCR gene usage of tumor memory CD4+ T cells clustered together with blood and lymph node memory CD4+ cells and with lymph node naive CD4+ cells. Whole repertoires were not studied in the larger cohort, only one V-J beta rearrangement. Tumor Tregs overlapped most with tumor, then blood, naive CD4+ cells.

Constant-region reverse primers amplified full-length variable regions, followed by semi-nested Nested Universal Primer A PCR. MiXCR, run by TCRdb on the 5' RACE reads, gives a single entry per CDR3 protein. The data contain roughly 13,000 distinct CDR3 sequences, roughly a quarter of them singletons. The sequenced material came from naive CD4+ T cells sorted from blood. Subset meaning: naive CD4+ T cells, CD4+CD45RA+CD25-. The chain is built from TRBV5-1 and TRBJ2-2; 9 nucleotides line up with TRBD1. This TCR was recovered from a female donor with breast cancer. CDR3 in DNA: TGCGCCAGCAGCTGGCGGGACAGGGCCACCGGGGAGCTGTTTTTT. Translated, it gives CASSWRDRATGELFF. Full variable domain (rest looked up from reference TRBV5-1 and TRBJ2-2): KAGVTQTPRYLIKTRGQQVTLSCSPISGHRSVSWYQQTPGQGLQFLFEYFSETQRNKGNFPGRFSGRQFSNSRSEMNVSTLELGDSALYLCASSWRDRATGELFFGEGSRLTVL.